This T cell receptor (beta chain) is from a study of cytomegalovirus exposure and HLA in healthy donors. Findings of the study overall: The study had only CMV serostatus as immune exposure information. Most TCR sequences were rare, but some public TCRs occurred in many donors.

This PCR relied on a set of 60 Vbeta primers and 13 Jbeta primers. Sequencing used immunoSEQ multiplex PCR; TCRdb keeps in-frame clones, though not all of them. The sample yields approximately 210,000 clones, about 80% seen once. About this clone itself: No antigen is known for it.

Germline V gene lookup returns CDR1 MNHEY and CDR2 SVGAGI. The V end was cut by 3 bases, the J end by 14 bases, with 16 bases between. The CDR3 consists of 13 residues. The material sequenced was PBMCs. This TCR was sampled from a woman aged 45-59 years in good health and CMV-seropositive. The rearrangement links TRBV6-5 to TRBJ2-2, with D possibly matching TRBD1 (7 bases). The CDR3 is CASSYGGGKGLFF. The CDR3 nucleotides are TGTGCCAGCAGTTATGGAGGGGGCAAGGGACTGTTTTTT.